The next 25 T cell receptor beta chains were all read from a single sample in a study of human T cells and chemical hapten exposure. TCRdb itself ran the RACE reads through MiXCR, one entry per CDR3 protein. The sample carries roughly 100,000 distinct CDR3 sequences, roughly 9.1% recorded once. As for time point: pre-sensitization, week 0. Noted treatment: therapeutic diphenylcyclopropenone sensitization with weekly scalp DPC. The starting material was whole blood, obtained in connection with sensitization to the hapten diphenylcyclopropenone (DPC). These receptors were obtained from a woman aged 40 to 50 with alopecia areata. Some clones in this sample may be carry-over from other donors' samples.

This clonotype was seen ten or more times. CDR3 residues: CASSSLVSGGSKETQYF. As DNA, the CDR3 is TGTGCCAGCAGTTCTTTGGTCAGCGGGGGGTCAAAAGAGACCCAGTACTTC. The chain joins TRBV27 to TRBJ2-5, with 9 nucleotides matching TRBD2. This CDR3 has 17 amino acids. Germline V gene data show CDR1 as MNHEY and CDR2 as SMNVEV (reference sequence). The ends lost 4 bases at V and 3 bases at J; junction bases unmatched: 12.

V gene TRBV5-6 combines with J gene TRBJ1-2; D is unresolved. The CDR3 has 14 residues. The germline V and J ends were trimmed by 1 base and 9 bases, with 16 bases remaining between them. Germline CDR1 SGHDT, CDR2 YYEEEE. The CDR3 reads CASSLKPTGTSYTF. CDR3 nucleotide sequence: TGTGCCAGCAGCTTGAAACCGACCGGAACGAGCTACACCTTC.

This clonotype was observed at least ten times. This chain links TRBV11-2 with TRBJ1-2, with D hard to call. The germline CDR1 and CDR2 sequences are SGHAT and FQNNGV. The CDR3 consists of 17 residues. V dropped 0 bases and J dropped 1 base, with 15 bases sitting between them. DNA of the CDR3: TGTGCCAGCAGCTTAGATCAAGCCAGTAGTATTAACTATGGCTACACCTTC. It yields the protein CASSLDQASSINYGYTF.

The rearrangement links TRBV11-2 to TRBJ1-2; D is unclear. With 3 bases removed from V and 5 bases from J, the gap between germline ends came to 7 bases. The V gene's germline CDR1 is SGHAT and CDR2 FQNNGV. This CDR3 is 12 amino acids long. CDR3 nucleotide sequence: TGTGCCAGCAGCTTCGACCTATATGGCTACACCTTC. Amino acid sequence: CASSFDLYGYTF.

This clonotype has a handful of counts. The chain links TRBV7-3 to TRBJ2-7; 8 bases fit TRBD1. Germline-derived CDR1 and CDR2 are SGHTA and FQGTGA. V shed 5 bases and J 5 bases; nucleotides not matched to a gene: 8. The CDR3 extends over 14 amino acids. This CDR3 reads CASSPDQGANEQYF. The CDR3 region has the DNA TGTGCCAGCAGCCCCGACCAGGGGGCAAACGAGCAGTACTTC.

There are many counts of this clonotype. The CDR3 nucleotides are TGTGCCAGTAGTATGGGGGTGGCTGAAGCTTTCTTT. Translation: CASSMGVAEAFF. The rearrangement joins TRBV19 to TRBJ1-1, with a tentative D call TRBD1 (5 bases). The germline V gene has CDR1 LNHDA and CDR2 SQIVND (reference sequence). V was shortened by 3 bases and J by 6 bases, with 8 bases between the two germline ends. The CDR3 runs to 12 residues.

This clonotype has at least ten counts. This chain links TRBV7-2 with TRBJ2-5; D call uncertain. CDR1 is SGHTA, CDR2 FQGNSA, per germline. The CDR3 totals 13 residues. V lost 2 bases and J lost 7, with 11 bases in between. This CDR3 reads CASSLPFVGTQYF. CDR3 sequence (DNA): TGTGCCAGCAGCTTACCCTTCGTGGGGACCCAGTACTTC.

This chain connects TRBV11-2 to TRBJ2-4; D gene uncertain. Trimming stripped 0 bases from V and 7 bases from J, with 10 bases between. CDR1 is SGHAT, CDR2 FQNNGV, per germline. There are 14 residues in the CDR3. The CDR3 region is CASSLDSTGNIQYF. DNA of the CDR3: TGTGCCAGCAGCTTAGACTCAACGGGTAACATTCAGTACTTC.

This clonotype was detected ten times or more. The rearrangement uses TRBV25-1 and TRBJ1-4; D is perhaps TRBD1 (6 bases). This CDR3 comprises 13 residues. CDR1 is MGHDK and CDR2 is SYGVNS in the germline V gene. Trimming cost V 8 bases and J 4 bases, with 11 bases left between them. CDR3 sequence reads: CASRGQNNEKLFF. In nucleotides, the CDR3 is TGTGCCAGCCGAGGACAGAATAATGAAAAACTGTTTTTT.

This clonotype showed up just a few times. The V call is TRBV14, the J call TRBJ2-5; 9 nucleotides agree with TRBD2. The CDR3 runs to 14 residues. The germline V gene encodes CDR1 SGHDN and CDR2 FVKESK. V lost 3 bases, J lost 4 bases, and 3 bases stayed unmatched. The CDR3 loop reads CASSHAGGRETQYF. The CDR3, as DNA: TGTGCCAGCAGCCACGCGGGGGGGCGAGAGACCCAGTACTTC.

Many counts were recorded for this clonotype. The gene calls are TRBV11-2 and TRBJ2-2; 11 bases line up with TRBD2. The CDR3 spans 18 residues. V lost 2 bases and J lost 5; bases outside the gene matches: 10. Germline V lookup: CDR1 SGHAT, CDR2 FQNNGV. The CDR3 loop is CASSLPSGGLRKTGELFF. As DNA, the CDR3 is TGTGCCAGCAGCTTACCTAGCGGGGGGCTGAGGAAAACCGGGGAGCTGTTTTTT. Combining the CDR3 with reference TRBV11-2 and TRBJ2-2 gives the whole variable domain EAGVAQSPRYKIIEKRQSVAFWCNPISGHATLYWYQQILGQGPKLLIQFQNNGVVDDSQLPKDRFSAERLKGVDSTLKIQPAKLEDSAVYLCASSLPSGGLRKTGELFFGEGSRLTVL.

This clonotype was observed at least ten times. The J gene is TRBJ2-1, the V gene TRBV11-2, with unresolved D. CDR1 is SGHAT, CDR2 FQNNGV, per germline. The CDR3 has 13 residues. V dropped 5 bases and J dropped 5 bases, with 10 bases sitting between them. In DNA form, the CDR3 reads TGTGCCAGCAGCCCAGAACCCCACAATGAGCAGTTCTTC. Amino acid sequence: CASSPEPHNEQFF.

The chain's CDR3 is CACGASGGYGYTF. CDR3 DNA sequence: TGTGCCTGTGGGGCCTCCGGCGGGTATGGCTACACCTTC. The chain is built from TRBV3-1 and TRBJ1-2, with D maybe TRBD1 (5 bases). Germline CDR1 LGHDT, CDR2 YNNKEL (reference sequence). V was pared by 11 bases and J by 5 bases, with 18 bases between. The CDR3 spans 13 residues. Drawing the rest from reference TRBV3-1 and TRBJ1-2, the complete variable domain is DTAVSQTPKYLVTQMGNDKSIKCEQNLGHDTMYWYKQDSKKFLKIMFSYNNKELIINETVPNRFSPKSPDKAHLNLHINSLELGDSAVYFCACGASGGYGYTFGSGTRLTVV.

This clonotype was found many times. This sequence joins TRBV5-1 and TRBJ2-2, with a tentative D call TRBD2 (6 bases). V lost 3 bases and J 0 bases, leaving 6 bases between the germline ends. CDR3 length: 14 amino acids. Looked up from germline, CDR1 is SGHRS and CDR2 is YFSETQ. CDR3 sequence: CASSWGANTGELFF. CDR3 coding DNA: TGCGCCAGCAGCTGGGGGGCGAACACCGGGGAGCTGTTTTTT.

This clonotype came up many times. The J gene is TRBJ2-2, the V gene TRBV7-7; possible D gene TRBD1, 6 bases. The CDR3 covers 15 residues. The ends were cut back, 5 bases at V and 5 bases at J, with 15 bases in the middle. CDR1 is SSHAT and CDR2 is FNYEAQ in the germline V gene (reference sequence). The CDR3, as DNA: TGTGCCAGCAGCGTCGGGACAACCGAGACCGGGGAGCTGTTTTTT. Translating gives CASSVGTTETGELFF.

This clonotype was observed a few times. This chain links TRBV19 with TRBJ2-1; 10 bases line up with TRBD2. This CDR3 comprises 16 residues. Germline V CDR1 and CDR2: LNHDA, SQIVND (reference sequence). Trimming removed 5 bases from V and 2 bases from J; junction bases left unmatched: 6. CDR3 sequence (DNA): TGTGCCAGTAGTGCGTCTAGCGGGGGAACCTACAATGAGCAGTTCTTC. This translates into CASSASSGGTYNEQFF.

The chain combines TRBV6-2 or TRBV6-3 with TRBJ2-1, with 8 bases identical to TRBD1. The V gene's germline CDR1 is MNHEY and CDR2 SVGEGT. The V and J ends lost 6 bases and 3 bases, in that order; junction bases with no gene match: 16. CDR3 length: 18 residues. The DNA for the CDR3 is TGTGCCAGCAGCCCCGGGACAGGACTTACTCCGTACTACAATGAGCAGTTCTTC. This translates into CASSPGTGLTPYYNEQFF.

This clonotype was recorded many times. The gene calls are TRBV6-5 and TRBJ1-1; D unclear. Trimming shortened V by 5 bases and J by 8 bases, and 9 bases separated the two germline ends. CDR3 length equals 11 residues. The germline CDR1 and CDR2 sequences are MNHEY and SVGAGI. The chain's CDR3 is CASSAGIEAFF. The DNA of the CDR3 is TGTGCCAGCAGTGCCGGCATCGAAGCTTTCTTT.

This clonotype was detected only a few times. This CDR3 is CASSLDKGGIGLNEQFF. CDR3 in DNA: TGTGCCAGCAGCTTAGATAAGGGGGGCATAGGTTTGAATGAGCAGTTCTTC. The chain combines TRBV11-3 with TRBJ2-1, with D perhaps being TRBD1 or TRBD2 (6 bases each). V lost 0 bases and J lost 7, with 19 bases in between. The CDR3 totals 17 residues. The germline gives CDR1 SGHNT, CDR2 YENEEA.

The sample holds many counts of this clonotype. The rearrangement joins TRBV29-1 to TRBJ2-1; perhaps TRBD1 as D (6 bases). The CDR3 sequence is 14 residues long. V was shortened by 7 bases and J by 7 bases, with 20 bases between the two germline ends. Germline V gene data show CDR1 as SQVTM and CDR2 as ANQGSEA. The CDR3 spells CSARQAASGNEQFF. Here the CDR3 DNA reads TGCAGCGCCCGACAGGCTGCGTCTGGGAATGAGCAGTTCTTC.

This clonotype appeared many times. The chain recombines TRBV2 with TRBJ2-3; a weak D match, TRBD2 (5 bases). Per germline, CDR1 SNHLY and CDR2 FYNNEI. V was cut by 9 bases and J by 12 bases, with 16 bases left in between. CDR3 size: 11 residues. CDR3 region: CARRKLDSQYF. The CDR3 DNA reads as TGTGCCAGAAGAAAACTAGATTCTCAGTATTTT.

This clonotype occurred many times. The V call is TRBV2, the J call TRBJ2-5, with TRBD1 matching 8 bases. This CDR3 has 13 amino acids. The germline CDR1 and CDR2 sequences are SNHLY and FYNNEI. V trimming: 10 bases; J trimming: 5 bases; junction bases outside the gene matches: 9. In nucleotides, the CDR3 is TGTGCCATCACCAGGGGGCTTGGCGAGACCCAGTACTTC. Translation gives CAITRGLGETQYF.

This clonotype appeared many times. This chain links TRBV7-2 with TRBJ1-4; TRBD1 matches at 10 bases. CDR3 length: 14 amino acids. The V segment lost 4 bases and the J segment 11 bases; nucleotides outside the gene matches: 7. Looked up from germline, CDR1 is SGHTA and CDR2 is FQGNSA. CDR3 loop: CASSSRTGGFKLFF. CDR3 bases: TGTGCCAGCAGCTCAAGGACAGGGGGGTTCAAACTGTTTTTT.

This clonotype was picked up many times. The chain couples TRBV5-4 to TRBJ1-1; no definite D call. V lost 0 bases to trimming and J lost 0 bases, with 9 bases between them. The CDR3 is 15 amino acids. The germline CDR1 and CDR2 sequences are SGHNT and YYREEE (reference sequence). The CDR3 spells CASSLEGLMNTEAFF. DNA for the CDR3: TGTGCCAGCAGCTTGGAGGGCCTGATGAACACTGAAGCTTTCTTT.

This clonotype came up a few times. This sequence joins TRBV7-9 and TRBJ1-1, with D perhaps matching TRBD1 (5 bases). V dropped 9 bases and J dropped 1 base, with 15 bases sitting between them. This CDR3 has 14 amino acids. Germline V gene sequence: CDR1 SEHNR, CDR2 FQNEAQ (reference sequence). The CDR3 DNA reads as TGTGCCAGTAACCGGCCGGGGCCGAACACTGAAGCTTTCTTT. Protein sequence: CASNRPGPNTEAFF.